The 23 T cell receptor beta chains in this list originate from one sample, sequenced in a study of T cell repertoires in cytomegalovirus infection. TCRdb redid the calling of the reads with MiXCR, one entry per CDR3 protein. This table has 200,000 to 300,000 distinct CDR3 sequences, roughly an eighth appearing once. The material sequenced was PBMCs. All receptors come from a human donor in good health (CMV status not recorded). Some clones in this sample may be carry-over from other donors' samples.

The gene calls are TRBV5-1 and TRBJ1-1; D gene uncertain. The CDR3 extends over 14 amino acids. Germline assignment: CDR1 SGHRS and CDR2 YFSETQ. Between the trimmed V and J ends, which lost 2 bases and 0 bases, there was a span of 8 bases. The CDR3 loop is CASSFGELNTEAFF. The CDR3 DNA reads TGCGCCAGCAGCTTTGGGGAACTGAACACTGAAGCTTTCTTT.

This clonotype was recorded at least ten times. The CDR3 here is CASSSRQRDNSPLHF. CDR3 nucleotide sequence: TGTGCCAGCAGCTCCCGACAGAGAGATAATTCACCCCTCCACTTT. The chain has TRBV7-2 and TRBJ1-6; a possible D gene is TRBD1 (5 bases). Germline V CDR1 and CDR2: SGHTA, FQGNSA. Trimming shortened V by 4 bases and J by 5 bases, and 12 bases separated the two germline ends. The CDR3 contains 15 residues.

This clonotype has just a few counts. The chain is built from TRBV4-2 and TRBJ2-7, with D possibly matching TRBD2 (5 bases). Per the germline V gene, CDR1 is LGHNA and CDR2 is YNFKEQ. V lost 4 bases to trimming and J lost 2 bases, with 18 bases between them. The CDR3 has 16 residues. The CDR3 DNA reads TGTGCCAGCAGCCGCCGTTGGGGAGCCGATACCTACGAGCAGTACTTC. Residues: CASSRRWGADTYEQYF.

This clonotype was counted many times. This chain joins TRBV7-2 and TRBJ2-5, with 7 bases identical to TRBD2. The CDR3 is 14 residues long. V was clipped by 2 bases and J by 1 base; unmatched bases: 1. Germline V gene data show CDR1 as SGHTA and CDR2 as FQGNSA. The CDR3 region is CASSLTGGQETQYF. The DNA for the CDR3 is TGTGCCAGCAGCTTAACGGGGGGCCAAGAGACCCAGTACTTC.

This clonotype was seen ten or more times. The rearrangement links TRBV7-2 to TRBJ1-1; a possible D gene is TRBD1 (6 bases). The CDR3 is made up of 14 amino acids. Germline CDR1 reads SGHTA; CDR2 reads FQGNSA. Between the trimmed V and J ends, which lost 2 bases and 5 bases, there was a span of 12 bases. The chain's CDR3 is CASSLMGQVTEAFF. The CDR3 DNA sequence: TGTGCCAGCAGCTTAATGGGACAAGTTACTGAAGCTTTCTTT. Supplemented by reference TRBV7-2 and TRBJ1-1, the full variable domain reads GAGVSQSPSNKVTEKGKDVELRCDPISGHTALYWYRQSLGQGLEFLIYFQGNSAPDKSGLPSDRFSAERTGGSVSTLTIQRTQQEDSAVYLCASSLMGQVTEAFFGQGTRLTVV.

This clonotype occurred many times. This rearrangement joins TRBV7-2 to TRBJ1-1; TRBD1 is a possible D gene (6 bases). The CDR3 has 14 residues. Looked up from germline, CDR1 is SGHTA and CDR2 is FQGNSA. The germline V and J ends were trimmed by 1 base and 6 bases, with 12 bases remaining between them. The CDR3 loop is CASSLEGGRAEAFF. DNA of the CDR3: TGTGCCAGCAGCTTAGAAGGGGGACGAGCTGAAGCTTTCTTT.

At least ten counts were recorded for this clonotype. The chain has TRBV6-2 or TRBV6-3 and TRBJ2-3; 10 bases map to TRBD2. The CDR3 loop spans 14 amino acids. J gave up 5 bases and V 8 bases, and 7 bases lay outside the gene matches. From germline, CDR1 is MNHEY and CDR2 SVGEGT. CDR3 DNA sequence: TGTGCCAGCTCCGAGCGGGGGGGCCAAGATACGCAGTATTTT. As protein: CASSERGGQDTQYF.

This clonotype came up many times. This chain uses TRBV6-5 with TRBJ1-1; possibly TRBD1 for D (5 bases). The germline V gene has CDR1 MNHEY and CDR2 SVGAGI. V was shortened by 0 bases and J by 2 bases, with 13 bases between the two germline ends. This CDR3 region has 16 residues. DNA for the CDR3: TGTGCCAGCAGTTACTCGAGTAGGGGTCAAAACACTGAAGCTTTCTTT. It encodes CASSYSSRGQNTEAFF.

This clonotype was seen at least ten times. CDR3 protein: CASSSAVQPQHF. CDR3 coding DNA: TGTGCCAGCAGCTCAGCGGTCCAGCCCCAGCATTTT. This chain uses TRBV7-2 with TRBJ1-5; D is ambiguous. Germline V CDR1 and CDR2: SGHTA, FQGNSA. The CDR3 has 12 amino acids. Trimming pared 4 bases from V and 7 bases from J, leaving 8 bases between.

Details on this clonotype: This may be a read error, as it is one base from a much larger clone. The chain has TRBV6-2 or TRBV6-3 and TRBJ2-6; 9 bases align to TRBD2. Germline CDR1 is MNHEY and CDR2 is SVGEGT. This CDR3 spans 19 amino acids. This chain's CDR3 is CTSSSLSLAGWSGANVLTF. The CDR3 DNA reads TGTACCAGCAGTTCCCTCAGTCTAGCGGGATGGTCAGGGGCCAACGTCCTGACTTTC.

This clonotype was counted ten times or more. CDR3 sequence: CAIGQNASPLHF. CDR3 coding DNA: TGTGCCATCGGACAGAATGCTTCACCCCTCCACTTT. The chain employs TRBV7-9 and TRBJ1-6; a possible D gene is TRBD1 (6 bases). The CDR3 extends over 12 amino acids. In germline, CDR1 is SEHNR, CDR2 FQNEAQ (reference sequence). V dropped 10 bases and J dropped 9 bases, with 13 bases sitting between them.

This clonotype was recorded at least ten times. The rearrangement joins TRBV6-4 to TRBJ2-7; D gene ambiguous. The CDR3 runs 15 residues. CDR1 and CDR2 (germline): MRHNA, SNTAGT. V was pared by 8 bases and J by 2 bases, with 19 bases between. The CDR3 DNA follows: TGTGCCAGCGTCCAAGGGTCCCGAAAAACCTACGAGCAGTACTTC. Its protein is CASVQGSRKTYEQYF.

This clonotype was seen ten or more times. This CDR3 is CASNHRTGANVLTF. The CDR3 bases are TGTGCCAGCAATCACAGGACTGGGGCCAACGTCCTGACTTTC. The chain combines TRBV6-2 or TRBV6-3 with TRBJ2-6; TRBD1 might be the D (5 bases). There are 14 residues in the CDR3. Germline CDR1 is MNHEY and CDR2 is SVGEGT. V lost 7 bases and J lost 2, with 9 bases in between.

The chain is built from TRBV12-3 or TRBV12-4 and TRBJ1-5; tentative D call: TRBD1 (6 bases). The CDR3 contains 15 residues. The V and J ends lost 3 bases and 4 bases respectively, with 13 bases between them. CDR3 region: CASSFYRDGNQPQHF. The CDR3 DNA follows: TGTGCCAGCAGTTTTTACAGGGATGGTAATCAGCCCCAGCATTTT.

A single count supports this clonotype. V and J are TRBV10-3 and TRBJ1-4; D gene unclear. Germline V lookup: CDR1 ENHRY, CDR2 SYGVKD. The V end lost 4 bases, the J end lost 6 bases, and 12 bases lay between the germline ends. This CDR3 is 14 amino acids long. The CDR3 DNA is TGTGCCATCAGTGCCGCCGCCGGGGATGAAAAACTGTTTTTT. This translates into CAISAAAGDEKLFF.

The chain uses TRBV7-3 and TRBJ1-1, with D possibly being TRBD1 (5 bases). Germline CDR1 is SGHTA and CDR2 is FQGTGA. V shed 4 bases and J shed 2 bases, with 14 bases lying between them. This CDR3 is 15 amino acids long. DNA of the CDR3: TGTGCCAGCAGCTGGGGGGGTAGCCTAAACACTGAAGCTTTCTTT. Encoded protein: CASSWGGSLNTEAFF.

This clonotype was counted at least ten times. The chain has TRBV28 and TRBJ1-2; D is uncertain. The ends were cut back, 3 bases at V and 8 bases at J, with 13 bases in the middle. The germline gives CDR1 MDHEN, CDR2 SYDVKM. This CDR3 has 13 residues. CDR3: CASSLADGGGYTF. The CDR3 DNA reads TGTGCCAGCAGTTTGGCGGACGGAGGAGGCTACACCTTC.

The table lists this clonotype with a few counts. The rearrangement uses TRBV28 and TRBJ2-1, with D hard to call. The CDR3 totals 12 residues. The ends were cut back, 6 bases at V and 9 bases at J, with 12 bases in the middle. Germline CDR1 is MDHEN and CDR2 is SYDVKM. CDR3 nucleotide sequence: TGTGCCAGCAGACCCTCGAGAGGTGAGCAGTTCTTC. Its translation: CASRPSRGEQFF. Based on the CDR3 plus reference TRBV28 and TRBJ2-1, the full variable domain is DVKVTQSSRYLVKRTGEKVFLECVQDMDHENMFWYRQDPGLGLRLIYFSYDVKMKEKGDIPEGYSVSREKKERFSLILESASTNQTSMYLCASRPSRGEQFFGPGTRLTVL.

This clonotype was detected only a few times. V is TRBV29-1 and J is TRBJ1-1, with 9 bases fitting TRBD1. The V gene end was trimmed by 8 bases and the J gene end by 5 bases; junction bases not matched to a gene: 6. The CDR3 extends over 12 amino acids. Germline V CDR1 and CDR2: SQVTM, ANQGSEA. CDR3 region: CSLNRGPTEAFF. CDR3 sequence (DNA): TGCAGCCTCAACAGGGGGCCTACTGAAGCTTTCTTT.

The chain joins TRBV20-1 to TRBJ1-3; 7 bases align to TRBD1. V gave up 5 bases and J gave up 0 bases; unmatched junction bases: 4. The CDR3 runs 14 residues. CDR1 and CDR2 (germline): DFQATT, SNEGSKA (reference sequence). The CDR3 loop reads CSARQGISGNTIYF. CDR3 DNA sequence: TGCAGTGCTCGACAGGGTATCTCTGGAAACACCATATATTTT.

The sample holds many counts of this clonotype. The junction shows a germline mismatch at one end, possibly a read error. The chain carries TRBV5-1 and TRBJ2-5; no reliable D call. The CDR3 runs 12 residues. Germline CDR1 reads SGHRS; CDR2 reads YFSETQ. In DNA, the CDR3 is TGTGCCAGCAGCTTACCGCAAGAGACCCAGTACTTC. Translated: CASSLPQETQYF.

This clonotype was observed a single time. The chain carries TRBV29-1 and TRBJ2-5; no firm D call. V was pared by 4 bases and J by 2 bases, with 8 bases between. Germline CDR1 and CDR2: SQVTM and ANQGSEA. The CDR3 has 12 amino acids. CDR3 nucleotide sequence: TGCAGCGTTGGGGCTTCTCAAGAGACCCAGTACTTC. Its translation is CSVGASQETQYF.

In this sample, this clonotype turned up many times. This chain connects TRBV7-2 to TRBJ2-1, with no clear D. The V end was cut by 2 bases, the J end by 10 bases, with 6 bases between. The CDR3 covers 11 residues. CDR1 and CDR2 from the germline V gene are SGHTA and FQGNSA. The CDR3 bases are TGTGCCAGCAGCTTAACTGACGAGCAGTTCTTC. This gives the protein CASSLTDEQFF. Complete variable domain (other parts from reference TRBV7-2 and TRBJ2-1): GAGVSQSPSNKVTEKGKDVELRCDPISGHTALYWYRQSLGQGLEFLIYFQGNSAPDKSGLPSDRFSAERTGGSVSTLTIQRTQQEDSAVYLCASSLTDEQFFGPGTRLTVL.